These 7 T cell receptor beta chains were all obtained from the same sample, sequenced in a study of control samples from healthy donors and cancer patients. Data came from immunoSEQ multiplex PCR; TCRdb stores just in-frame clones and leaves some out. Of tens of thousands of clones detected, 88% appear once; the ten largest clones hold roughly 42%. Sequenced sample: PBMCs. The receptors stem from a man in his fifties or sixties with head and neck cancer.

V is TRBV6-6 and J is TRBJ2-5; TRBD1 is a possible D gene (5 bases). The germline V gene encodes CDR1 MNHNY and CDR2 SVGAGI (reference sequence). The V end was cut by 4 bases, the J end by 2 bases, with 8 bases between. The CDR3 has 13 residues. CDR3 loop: CASSSRQQETQYF. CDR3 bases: TGTGCCAGCAGTTCAAGACAGCAAGAGACCCAGTACTTC.

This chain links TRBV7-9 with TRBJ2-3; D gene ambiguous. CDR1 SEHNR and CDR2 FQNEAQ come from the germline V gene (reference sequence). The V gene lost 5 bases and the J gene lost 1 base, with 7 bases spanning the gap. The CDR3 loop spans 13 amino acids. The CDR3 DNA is TGTGCCAGCAGCCTGAAGCGCACAGATACGCAGTATTTT. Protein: CASSLKRTDTQYF.

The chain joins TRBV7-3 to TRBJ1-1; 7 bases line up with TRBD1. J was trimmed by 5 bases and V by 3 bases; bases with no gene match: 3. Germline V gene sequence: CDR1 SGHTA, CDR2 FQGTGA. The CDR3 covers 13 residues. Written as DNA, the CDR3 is TGTGCCAGCAGCTTTCAGGGGGAGACTGAAGCTTTCTTT. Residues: CASSFQGETEAFF.

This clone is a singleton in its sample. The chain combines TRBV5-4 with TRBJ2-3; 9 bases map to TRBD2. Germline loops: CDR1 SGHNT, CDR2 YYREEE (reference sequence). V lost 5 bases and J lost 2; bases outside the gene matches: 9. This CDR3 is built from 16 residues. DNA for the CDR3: TGTGCCAGCAGTCCACCGACTAGCGGACACACAGATACGCAGTATTTT. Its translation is CASSPPTSGHTDTQYF.

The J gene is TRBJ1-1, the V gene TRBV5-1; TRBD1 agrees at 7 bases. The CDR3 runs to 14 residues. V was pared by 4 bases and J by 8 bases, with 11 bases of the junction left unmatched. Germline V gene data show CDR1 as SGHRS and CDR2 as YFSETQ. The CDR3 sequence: CASSGRDRPGEAFF. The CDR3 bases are TGCGCCAGCAGCGGGCGGGACAGACCCGGCGAAGCTTTCTTT.

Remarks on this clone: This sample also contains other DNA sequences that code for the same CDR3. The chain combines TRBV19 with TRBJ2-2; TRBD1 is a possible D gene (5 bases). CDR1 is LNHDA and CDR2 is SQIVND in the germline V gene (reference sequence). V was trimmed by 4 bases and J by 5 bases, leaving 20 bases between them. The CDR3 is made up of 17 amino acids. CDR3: CASSKKSGQGGTGELFF. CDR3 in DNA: TGTGCCAGTAGTAAGAAGTCTGGGCAGGGTGGGACCGGGGAGCTGTTTTTT.

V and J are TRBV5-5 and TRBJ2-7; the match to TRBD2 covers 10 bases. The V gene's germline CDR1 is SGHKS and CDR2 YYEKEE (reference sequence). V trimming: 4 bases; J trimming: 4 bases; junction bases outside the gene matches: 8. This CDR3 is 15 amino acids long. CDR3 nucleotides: TGTGCCAGCAGCGCTGGGACTAGCGCCGGTTACGAGCAGTACTTC. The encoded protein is CASSAGTSAGYEQYF.